Listed below are T cell receptor beta chains from one sample, sequenced in a study of blood T cell repertoires in COVID-19. Clones were sequenced by immunoSEQ multiplex PCR, and TCRdb holds only the in-frame ones, with some missing. The table has 150,000 or so clones, more than 75% seen once. The sequencing input was peripheral blood. These receptors came from a man between 18 and 29 years old with acute or convalescent COVID-19. The CDR3 runs from the conserved cysteine through the conserved F or W. The D gene is left open where the match is weak. Size is omitted from some rows. Given values are once, few, many or a class for expanded clones.

D: NA; J: TRBJ2-2; size: NA; V: TRBV28; CDR3: CASSSGGTATTGELFF; DNA: TGTGCCAGCAGTTCTGGCGGGACAGCAACCACCGGGGAGCTGTTTTTT
D: TRBD2; J: TRBJ2-2; size: NA; V: TRBV5-1; CDR3: CASRFERELTGELFF; DNA: TGCGCCAGCCGGTTCGAGCGGGAACTCACCGGGGAGCTGTTTTTT
D: NA; J: TRBJ1-3; size: NA; V: TRBV12-3/TRBV12-4; CDR3: CASSFIRNTIYF; DNA: TGTGCCAGCAGTTTCATCCGAAACACCATATATTTT
D: NA; J: TRBJ1-2; size: NA; V: TRBV5-1; CDR3: CASSLGLVDYGYTF; DNA: TGCGCCAGCAGCTTGGGTTTGGTAGACTATGGCTACACCTTC
D: TRBD1; J: TRBJ1-4; size: NA; V: TRBV5-4; CDR3: CASSPTGGTNEKLFF; DNA: TGTGCCAGCAGCCCGACAGGGGGAACTAATGAAAAACTGTTTTTT
D: TRBD1; J: TRBJ2-2; size: NA; V: TRBV9; CDR3: CASSAPGTGSLGELFF; DNA: TGTGCCAGCAGCGCCCCCGGGACAGGGAGTTTGGGGGAGCTGTTTTTT
D: TRBD1; J: TRBJ1-2; size: NA; V: TRBV27; CDR3: CASSFERQGVYGYTF; DNA: TGTGCCAGCAGTTTTGAGCGACAGGGGGTCTATGGCTACACCTTC
D: NA; J: TRBJ1-5; size: NA; V: TRBV30; CDR3: CAWSRDSNQPQHF; DNA: TGTGCCTGGAGTCGGGATAGCAATCAGCCCCAGCATTTT
D: TRBD1; J: TRBJ2-3; size: NA; V: TRBV27; CDR3: CASRGTGGTDTQYF; DNA: TGTGCCAGCAGGGGAACAGGGGGCACAGATACGCAGTATTTT
D: NA; J: TRBJ2-5; size: NA; V: TRBV6-5; CDR3: CASSYSMAQQETQYF; DNA: TGTGCCAGCAGTTACTCGATGGCTCAGCAAGAGACCCAGTACTTC
D: NA; J: TRBJ1-3; size: NA; V: TRBV4-1; CDR3: CASSQDFSSGNTIYF; DNA: TGCGCCAGCAGCCAAGATTTCAGCTCTGGAAACACCATATATTTT
D: NA; J: TRBJ2-7; size: NA; V: TRBV7-9; CDR3: CASSFPGSGEQYF; DNA: TGTGCCAGCAGCTTCCCAGGGTCCGGCGAGCAGTACTTC
D: NA; J: TRBJ2-5; size: once; V: TRBV9; CDR3: CASSVGYSGQETQYF; DNA: TGTGCCAGCAGCGTAGGGTACAGCGGGCAAGAGACCCAGTACTTC
D: TRBD2; J: TRBJ2-3; size: once; V: TRBV25-1; CDR3: CASSESRPGLGTDTQYF; DNA: TGTGCCAGCAGTGAATCTAGGCCGGGACTAGGCACAGATACGCAGTATTTT
D: NA; J: TRBJ2-6; size: NA; V: TRBV20-1; CDR3: CSARMSQGLAF; DNA: TGCAGTGCTAGAATGTCGCAGGGTTTAGCTTTC
D: NA; J: TRBJ1-2; size: NA; V: TRBV5-6; CDR3: CASSLGTAIYGYTF; DNA: TGTGCCAGCAGCTTGGGGACAGCCATTTATGGCTACACCTTC
D: NA; J: TRBJ1-3; size: NA; V: TRBV11-2; CDR3: CASSFRDSGNTIYF; DNA: TGTGCCAGCAGCTTCAGGGATTCTGGAAACACCATATATTTT
D: TRBD1; J: TRBJ1-6; size: NA; V: TRBV28; CDR3: CASSPQGSLGSPLHF; DNA: TGTGCCAGCAGTCCACAGGGGAGTTTGGGTTCACCCCTCCACTTT
D: NA; J: TRBJ1-2; size: NA; V: TRBV5-6; CDR3: CASSFRDTYFLNYGYTF; DNA: TGTGCCAGCAGCTTCCGGGACACCTATTTTCTTAACTATGGCTACACCTTC
D: TRBD1; J: TRBJ2-7; size: NA; V: TRBV27; CDR3: CASSPGTGPYEQYF; DNA: TGTGCCAGCAGTCCAGGGACAGGGCCCTACGAGCAGTACTTC
D: NA; J: TRBJ1-1; size: NA; V: TRBV6-5; CDR3: CASSQEAEAFF; DNA: TGTGCCAGCTCCCAGGAGGCTGAAGCTTTCTTT
D: TRBD1; J: TRBJ2-3; size: NA; V: TRBV19; CDR3: CASTPSGGRGTDTQYF; DNA: TGTGCCAGTACCCCCTCAGGCGGCAGGGGGACAGATACGCAGTATTTT
D: NA; J: TRBJ1-4; size: NA; V: TRBV5-4; CDR3: CASSRAGDDEKLFF; DNA: TGTGCCAGCAGTCGCGCGGGGGACGATGAAAAACTGTTTTTT
D: NA; J: TRBJ1-4; size: NA; V: TRBV5-1; CDR3: CASSLTGSSTNEKLFF; DNA: TGCGCCAGCAGCTTGACAGGGTCCTCAACTAATGAAAAACTGTTTTTT
D: NA; J: TRBJ2-3; size: NA; V: TRBV6-5; CDR3: CASSSTRSGTDTQYF; DNA: TGTGCCAGCAGTTCGACTAGATCCGGCACAGATACGCAGTATTTT
D: TRBD2; J: TRBJ2-5; size: NA; V: TRBV15; CDR3: CATSRVNGGLETQYF; DNA: TGTGCCACCAGCAGAGTAAACGGGGGGTTAGAGACCCAGTACTTC
D: NA; J: TRBJ2-7; size: NA; V: TRBV24-1; CDR3: CATSGREQNEQYF; DNA: TGTGCCACCAGTGGGAGGGAACAGAACGAGCAGTACTTC
D: TRBD1; J: TRBJ1-1; size: NA; V: TRBV3-1/TRBV3-2; CDR3: CASSPRPRGLPEAFF; DNA: TGTGCCAGCAGCCCCCGCCCCAGGGGGCTCCCTGAAGCTTTCTTT